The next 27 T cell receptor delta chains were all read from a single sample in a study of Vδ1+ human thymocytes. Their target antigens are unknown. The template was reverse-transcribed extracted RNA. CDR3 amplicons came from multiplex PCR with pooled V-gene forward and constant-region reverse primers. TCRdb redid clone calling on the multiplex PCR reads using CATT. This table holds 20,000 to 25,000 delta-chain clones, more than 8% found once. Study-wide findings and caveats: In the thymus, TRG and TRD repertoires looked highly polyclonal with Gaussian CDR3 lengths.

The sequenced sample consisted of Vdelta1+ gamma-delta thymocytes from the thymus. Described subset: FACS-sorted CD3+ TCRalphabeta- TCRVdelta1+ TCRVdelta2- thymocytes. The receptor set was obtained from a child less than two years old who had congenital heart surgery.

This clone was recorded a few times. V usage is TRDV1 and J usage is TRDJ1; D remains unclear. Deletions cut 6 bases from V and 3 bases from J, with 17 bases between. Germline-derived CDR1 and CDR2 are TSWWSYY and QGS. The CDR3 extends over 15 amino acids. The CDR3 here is CALGTWRPAPDKLIF. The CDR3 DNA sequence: TGTGCTCTTGGAACGTGGCGTCCCGCTCCCGATAAACTCATCTTT.

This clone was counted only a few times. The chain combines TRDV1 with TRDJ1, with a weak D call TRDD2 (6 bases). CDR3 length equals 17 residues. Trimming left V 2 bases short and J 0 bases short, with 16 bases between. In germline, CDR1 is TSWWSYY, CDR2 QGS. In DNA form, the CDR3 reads TGTGCTCTTGGGGAAGGGTCCTACCTCCCGTACACCGATAAACTCATCTTT. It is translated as CALGEGSYLPYTDKLIF.

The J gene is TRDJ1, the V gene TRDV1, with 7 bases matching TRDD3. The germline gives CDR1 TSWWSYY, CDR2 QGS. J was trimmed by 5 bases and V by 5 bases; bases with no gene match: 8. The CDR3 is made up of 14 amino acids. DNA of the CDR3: TGTGCTCTTGGGACCCTCGTACTGGGGGATAAACTCATCTTT. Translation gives CALGTLVLGDKLIF.

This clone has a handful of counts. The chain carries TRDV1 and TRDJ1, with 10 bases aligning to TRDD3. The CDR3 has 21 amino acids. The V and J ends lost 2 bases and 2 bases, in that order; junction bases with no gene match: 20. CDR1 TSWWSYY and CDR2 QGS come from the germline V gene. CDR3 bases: TGTGCTCTTGGGGAAACACCGTGTCATCCTACGGTACTGGGGGATACCGATAAACTCATCTTT. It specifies CALGETPCHPTVLGDTDKLIF.

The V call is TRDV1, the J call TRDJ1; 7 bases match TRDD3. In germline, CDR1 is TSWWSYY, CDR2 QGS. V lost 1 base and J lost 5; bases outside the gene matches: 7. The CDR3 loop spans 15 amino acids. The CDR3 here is CALGEPDSGGDKLIF. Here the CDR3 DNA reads TGTGCTCTTGGGGAACCGGATAGTGGGGGAGATAAACTCATCTTT.

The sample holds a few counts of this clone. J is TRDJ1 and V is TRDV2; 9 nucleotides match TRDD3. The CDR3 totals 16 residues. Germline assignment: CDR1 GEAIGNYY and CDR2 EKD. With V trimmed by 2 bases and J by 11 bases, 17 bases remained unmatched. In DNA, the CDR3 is TGTGCCTGTGACATTCACCTTACTGGGGGACCCGGCGTGCTCATCTTT. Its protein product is CACDIHLTGGPGVLIF.

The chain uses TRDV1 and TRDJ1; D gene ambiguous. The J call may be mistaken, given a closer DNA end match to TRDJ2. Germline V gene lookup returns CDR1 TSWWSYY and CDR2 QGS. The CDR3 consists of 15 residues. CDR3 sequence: CALGVNGTVSAQLFF. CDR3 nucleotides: TGTGCTCTTGGGGTAAATGGCACGGTGTCAGCACAACTCTTCTTT.

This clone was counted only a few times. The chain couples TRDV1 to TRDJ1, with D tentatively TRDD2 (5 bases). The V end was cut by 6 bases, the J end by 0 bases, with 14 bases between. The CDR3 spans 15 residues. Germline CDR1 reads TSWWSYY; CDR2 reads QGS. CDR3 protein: CALGLIPLYTDKLIF. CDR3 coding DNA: TGTGCTCTTGGCCTCATTCCTTTGTACACCGATAAACTCATCTTT.

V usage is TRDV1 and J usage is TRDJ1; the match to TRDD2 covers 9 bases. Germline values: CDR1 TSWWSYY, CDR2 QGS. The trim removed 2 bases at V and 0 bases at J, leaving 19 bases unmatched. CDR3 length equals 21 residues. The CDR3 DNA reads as TGTGCTCTTGGGGAAAATCTAGTCGGCCTTCCTACGAAATCTTACACCGATAAACTCATCTTT. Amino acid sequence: CALGENLVGLPTKSYTDKLIF.

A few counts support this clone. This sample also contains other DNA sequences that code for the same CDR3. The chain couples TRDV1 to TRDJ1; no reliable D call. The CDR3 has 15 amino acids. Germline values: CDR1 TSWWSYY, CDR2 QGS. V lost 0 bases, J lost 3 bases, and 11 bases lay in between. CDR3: CALGELRAASDKLIF. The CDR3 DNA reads TGTGCTCTTGGGGAACTACGGGCCGCTTCCGATAAACTCATCTTT.

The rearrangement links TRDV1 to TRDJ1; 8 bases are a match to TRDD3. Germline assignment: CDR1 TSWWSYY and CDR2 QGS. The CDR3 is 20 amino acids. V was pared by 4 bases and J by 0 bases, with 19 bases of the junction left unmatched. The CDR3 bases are TGTGCTCTTGGGGCCCTCCCCCTAGTAAGGGGATACCTGTACACCGATAAACTCATCTTT. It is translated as CALGALPLVRGYLYTDKLIF.

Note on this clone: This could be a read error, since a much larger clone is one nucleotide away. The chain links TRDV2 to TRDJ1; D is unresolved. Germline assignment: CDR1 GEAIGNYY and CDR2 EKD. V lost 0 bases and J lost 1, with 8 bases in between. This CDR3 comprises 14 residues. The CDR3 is CACDTDVSTDKLIF. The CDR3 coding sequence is TGTGCCTGTGACACCGACGTGAGCACCGATAAACTCATCTTT.

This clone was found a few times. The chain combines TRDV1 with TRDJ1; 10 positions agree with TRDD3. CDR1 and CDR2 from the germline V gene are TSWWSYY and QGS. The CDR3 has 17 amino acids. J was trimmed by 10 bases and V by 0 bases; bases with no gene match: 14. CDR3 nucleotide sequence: TGTGCTCTTGGGGAACTGTGGCTACACACTGGGGGATTGGGACTCATCTTT. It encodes CALGELWLHTGGLGLIF.

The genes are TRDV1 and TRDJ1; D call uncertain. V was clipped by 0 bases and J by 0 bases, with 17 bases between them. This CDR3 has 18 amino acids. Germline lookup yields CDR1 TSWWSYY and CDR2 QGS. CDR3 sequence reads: CALGELAVWPPHTDKLIF. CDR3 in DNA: TGTGCTCTTGGGGAACTGGCCGTGTGGCCACCCCACACCGATAAACTCATCTTT.

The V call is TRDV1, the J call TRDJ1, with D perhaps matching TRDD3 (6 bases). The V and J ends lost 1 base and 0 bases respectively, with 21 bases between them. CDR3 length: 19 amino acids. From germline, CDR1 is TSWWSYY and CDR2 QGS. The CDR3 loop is CALGERPPWYWVYTDKLIF. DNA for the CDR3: TGTGCTCTTGGGGAACGTCCCCCGTGGTACTGGGTTTACACCGATAAACTCATCTTT.

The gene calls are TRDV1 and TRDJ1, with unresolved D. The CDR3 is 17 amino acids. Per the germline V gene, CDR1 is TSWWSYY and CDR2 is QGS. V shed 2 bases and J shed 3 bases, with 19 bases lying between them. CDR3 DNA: TGTGCTCTTGGGGAAGGTGTATGCTCGAGGGACCCCGATAAACTCATCTTT. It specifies CALGEGVCSRDPDKLIF.

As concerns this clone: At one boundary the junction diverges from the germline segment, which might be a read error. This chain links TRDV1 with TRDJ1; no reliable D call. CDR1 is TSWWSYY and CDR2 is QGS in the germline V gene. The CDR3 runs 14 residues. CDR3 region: CALGNSTDTAKLIF. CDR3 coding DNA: TGTGCTCTTGGGAATTCCACTGACACCGCTAAACTCATCTTT.

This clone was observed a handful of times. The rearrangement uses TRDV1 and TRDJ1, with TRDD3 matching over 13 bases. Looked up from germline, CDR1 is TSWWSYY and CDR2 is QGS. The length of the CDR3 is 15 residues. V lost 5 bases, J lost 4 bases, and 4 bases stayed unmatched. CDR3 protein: CALGYWGIRGDKLIF. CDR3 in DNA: TGTGCTCTTGGGTACTGGGGGATACGGGGCGATAAACTCATCTTT.

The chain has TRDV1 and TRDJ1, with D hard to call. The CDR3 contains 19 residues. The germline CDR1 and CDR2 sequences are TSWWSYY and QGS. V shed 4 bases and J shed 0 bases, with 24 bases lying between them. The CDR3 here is CALGAPRPVLHQYTDKLIF. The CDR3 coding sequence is TGTGCTCTTGGGGCCCCCCGTCCTGTACTACACCAGTACACCGATAAACTCATCTTT.

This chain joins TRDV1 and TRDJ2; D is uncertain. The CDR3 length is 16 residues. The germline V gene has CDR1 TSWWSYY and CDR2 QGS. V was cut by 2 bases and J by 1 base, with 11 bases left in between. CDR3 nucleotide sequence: TGTGCTCTTGGGGAAGGACGCCTTGATTTGACAGCACAACTCTTCTTT. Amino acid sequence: CALGEGRLDLTAQLFF.

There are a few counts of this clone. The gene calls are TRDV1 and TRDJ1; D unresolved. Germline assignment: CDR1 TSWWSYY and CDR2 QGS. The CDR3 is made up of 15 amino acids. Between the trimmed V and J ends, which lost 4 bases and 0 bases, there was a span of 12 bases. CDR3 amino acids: CALGATYTHTDKLIF. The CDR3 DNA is TGTGCTCTTGGGGCTACTTACACCCACACCGATAAACTCATCTTT.

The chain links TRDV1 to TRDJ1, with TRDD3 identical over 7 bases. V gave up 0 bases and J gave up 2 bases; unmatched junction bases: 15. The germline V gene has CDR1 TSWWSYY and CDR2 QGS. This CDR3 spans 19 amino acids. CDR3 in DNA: TGTGCTCTTGGGGAACTAGAAGAGTGGGGGAGCTTTTGGACCGATAAACTCATCTTT. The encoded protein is CALGELEEWGSFWTDKLIF.

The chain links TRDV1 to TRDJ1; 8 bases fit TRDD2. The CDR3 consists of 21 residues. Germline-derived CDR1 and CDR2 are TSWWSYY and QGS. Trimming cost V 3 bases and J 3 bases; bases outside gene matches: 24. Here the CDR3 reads CALGDLRFLLEGWVLPDKLIF. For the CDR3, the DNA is TGTGCTCTTGGGGACCTCCGCTTCCTACTAGAGGGGTGGGTGTTACCCGATAAACTCATCTTT.

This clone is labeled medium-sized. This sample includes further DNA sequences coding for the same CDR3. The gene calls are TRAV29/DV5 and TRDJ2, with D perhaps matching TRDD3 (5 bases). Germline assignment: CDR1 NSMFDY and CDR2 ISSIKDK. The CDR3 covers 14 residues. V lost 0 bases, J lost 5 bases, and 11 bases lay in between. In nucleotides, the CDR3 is TGTGCAGCAAGCGAAGCTGGGATCACAGCACAACTCTTCTTT. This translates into CAASEAGITAQLFF.

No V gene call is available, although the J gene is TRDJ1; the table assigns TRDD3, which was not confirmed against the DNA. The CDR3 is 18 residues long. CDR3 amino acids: CALGVFLGDPLNTDKLIF. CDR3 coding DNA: TGTGCTCTTGGGGTCTTCTTGGGGGATCCCCTGAACACCGATAAACTCATCTTT.

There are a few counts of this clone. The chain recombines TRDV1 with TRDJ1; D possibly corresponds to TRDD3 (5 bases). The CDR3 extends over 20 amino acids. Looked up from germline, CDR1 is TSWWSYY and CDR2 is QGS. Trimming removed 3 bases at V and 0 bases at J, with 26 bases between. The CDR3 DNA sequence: TGTGCTCTTGGGGATTCCATAAATCAGGGGGTTCGGGAGTACACCGATAAACTCATCTTT. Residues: CALGDSINQGVREYTDKLIF.

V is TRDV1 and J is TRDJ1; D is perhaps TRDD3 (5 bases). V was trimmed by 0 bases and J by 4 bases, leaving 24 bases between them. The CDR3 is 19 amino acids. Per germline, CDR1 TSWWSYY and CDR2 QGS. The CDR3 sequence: CALGELKFPTVLVGDKLIF. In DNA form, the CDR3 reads TGTGCTCTTGGGGAACTCAAATTCCCGACGGTACTGGTCGGCGATAAACTCATCTTT.